One and the same sample provided the 17 T cell receptor beta chains below, sequenced in a study of neoadjuvant nivolumab and ipilimumab in lung cancer. Sequencing used immunoSEQ multiplex PCR; TCRdb keeps in-frame clones, though not all of them. This repertoire shows approximately 29,000 clones, around 80% found once; its top ten account for around 5.1%. This material consisted of tumor tissue, taken after neoadjuvant nivolumab, alone or with ipilimumab, at or shortly before surgery. The source of these receptors is an adult with non-small cell lung cancer.

V is TRBV27 and J is TRBJ1-6; D is possibly TRBD1 (6 bases). Trimming cost V 7 bases and J 6 bases, with 13 bases left between them. The CDR3 is 14 amino acids. Germline loops: CDR1 MNHEY, CDR2 SMNVEV (reference sequence). The CDR3 protein is CASKEVGGNSPLHF. Here the CDR3 DNA reads TGTGCCAGCAAGGAGGTAGGGGGTAATTCACCCCTCCACTTT.

The chain has TRBV13 and TRBJ2-1; unclear D gene. There are 17 residues in the CDR3. V lost 5 bases and J lost 7, with 24 bases in between. The germline V gene encodes CDR1 PRHDT and CDR2 FYEKMQ (reference sequence). CDR3 bases: TGTGCCAGCAGCCCCAGTCCGAGGTCTTTATACAATAATGAGCAGTTCTTC. As protein: CASSPSPRSLYNNEQFF. Combining the CDR3 with reference TRBV13 and TRBJ2-1 gives the whole variable domain AAGVIQSPRHLIKEKRETATLKCYPIPRHDTVYWYQQGPGQDPQFLISFYEKMQSDKGSIPDRFSAQQFSDYHSELNMSSLELGDSALYFCASSPSPRSLYNNEQFFGPGTRLTVL.

This clone turned up a few times. The chain carries TRBV19 and TRBJ2-2; no reliable D call. The CDR3 runs 13 residues. CDR1 and CDR2 from the germline V gene are LNHDA and SQIVND (reference sequence). Trimming left V 5 bases short and J 4 bases short, with 8 bases between. This chain's CDR3 is CASSPRGTGELFF. DNA of the CDR3: TGTGCCAGTAGTCCCAGAGGCACCGGGGAGCTGTTTTTT.

The chain employs TRBV18 and TRBJ2-5; D assignment may be TRBD1 or TRBD2 (5 bases each). The CDR3 runs 13 residues. Germline assignment: CDR1 KGHSH and CDR2 LQKENI. Trimming shortened V by 3 bases and J by 3 bases, and 8 bases separated the two germline ends. The CDR3 region has the DNA TGTGCCAGCTCACCCGGGACGAAAGAGACCCAGTACTTC. Its protein product is CASSPGTKETQYF.

The chain joins TRBV29-1 to TRBJ1-3; D is undetermined. With 4 bases removed from V and 1 base from J, the gap between germline ends came to 5 bases. CDR3 length: 12 amino acids. From germline, CDR1 is SQVTM and CDR2 ANQGSEA. CDR3 residues: CSVGNSGNTIYF. As DNA, the CDR3 is TGCAGCGTTGGTAATTCTGGAAACACCATATATTTT.

The V call is TRBV25-1, the J call TRBJ1-2, with D unclear. V gave up 6 bases and J gave up 1 base, with 15 bases separating them. CDR1 and CDR2 from the germline V gene are MGHDK and SYGVNS. There are 15 residues in the CDR3. The CDR3 nucleotides read TGTGCCAGCAGCTGGGGTCTTGGAGGTAACTATGGCTACACCTTC. Protein sequence: CASSWGLGGNYGYTF.

This sequence joins TRBV10-3 and TRBJ2-2; perhaps TRBD2 as D (5 bases). Germline CDR1 is ENHRY and CDR2 is SYGVKD. Trimming shortened V by 5 bases and J by 7 bases, and 11 bases separated the two germline ends. The CDR3 is 13 residues long. The CDR3 loop reads CAISTSTGGELFF. In DNA, the CDR3 is TGTGCCATCAGTACTAGTACTGGCGGGGAGCTGTTTTTT.

V usage is TRBV29-1 and J usage is TRBJ2-7, with 9 bases identical to TRBD1. CDR1 and CDR2 from the germline V gene are SQVTM and ANQGSEA. Trimming at V came to 3 bases and at J to 7 bases, leaving 4 bases not matched to a gene. This CDR3 comprises 12 residues. DNA of the CDR3: TGCAGCGTTGAGACAGGGGGTGATGAGCAGTACTTC. The encoded protein is CSVETGGDEQYF.

This clone was seen only once. The chain employs TRBV7-3 and TRBJ2-1; the D is unclear. CDR3 length equals 13 residues. Germline V gene sequence: CDR1 SGHTA, CDR2 FQGTGA. The V end was cut by 0 bases, the J end by 8 bases, with 8 bases between. This CDR3 is CASSLTVGHEQFF. CDR3 in DNA: TGTGCCAGCAGCTTAACGGTCGGCCATGAGCAGTTCTTC.

This clone was counted once. In DNA form, the CDR3 reads TGCAGCGTCACAGCCCGCAATGAGCAGTTCTTC. Translating gives CSVTARNEQFF. The chain recombines TRBV29-1 with TRBJ2-1, with D unresolved. Germline V gene data show CDR1 as SQVTM and CDR2 as ANQGSEA. This CDR3 has 11 residues. V was pared by 6 bases and J by 6 bases, with 9 bases between.

This clone occurred once. The chain uses TRBV6-5 and TRBJ1-2; D gene uncertain. CDR1 and CDR2 from the germline V gene are MNHEY and SVGAGI. The CDR3 sequence is 13 residues long. Between the trimmed V and J ends, which lost 5 bases and 8 bases, there was a span of 15 bases. For the CDR3, the DNA is TGTGCCAGCAGTCCCACCTTTAGCCGAGGCTACACCTTC. It is translated as CASSPTFSRGYTF.

CDR3 DNA sequence: TGCAGAGTAGGACAGGACTATGGCTACACCTTC. Its translation: CRVGQDYGYTF. The chain recombines TRBV29-1 with TRBJ1-2; 7 nucleotides match TRBD1. There are 11 residues in the CDR3. The germline gives CDR1 SQVTM, CDR2 ANQGSEA.

This chain connects TRBV11-3 to TRBJ2-3, with D possibly matching TRBD1 (6 bases). Trimming stripped 5 bases from V and 3 bases from J, with 15 bases between. CDR1 and CDR2 (germline): SGHNT, YENEEA. The CDR3 spans 15 residues. The CDR3, as DNA: TGTGCCAGCAGCGCAGGGGCAGGGAGAACAGATACGCAGTATTTT. This sequence encodes CASSAGAGRTDTQYF. Filled out from reference TRBV11-3 and TRBJ2-3, the complete variable domain reads EAGVVQSPRYKIIEKKQPVAFWCNPISGHNTLYWYLQNLGQGPELLIRYENEEAVDDSQLPKDRFSAERLKGVDSTLKIQPAELGDSAVYLCASSAGAGRTDTQYFGPGTRLTVL.

V is TRBV7-2 and J is TRBJ1-5; D is undetermined. Deletions cut 3 bases from V and 3 bases from J, with 12 bases between. This CDR3 is 15 amino acids long. Germline CDR1 SGHTA, CDR2 FQGNSA. The CDR3 loop is CASSFGSSDNQPQHF. CDR3 DNA sequence: TGTGCCAGCAGCTTCGGCAGCTCGGACAATCAGCCCCAGCATTTT.

The V call is TRBV7-2, the J call TRBJ2-3; TRBD1 matches at 8 bases. Trimming at V came to 3 bases and at J to 2 bases, leaving 10 bases not matched to a gene. Germline V gene lookup returns CDR1 SGHTA and CDR2 FQGNSA. This CDR3 region has 17 residues. CDR3 sequence reads: CASSFLKHRGFTDTQYF. In DNA, the CDR3 is TGTGCCAGCAGCTTCTTAAAGCACAGGGGGTTCACAGATACGCAGTATTTT.

The table lists this clone with a few counts. The V call is TRBV15, the J call TRBJ2-1; TRBD2 aligns across 11 bases. Per germline, CDR1 LNHNV and CDR2 YYDKDF (reference sequence). V lost 1 base and J lost 4; bases outside the gene matches: 3. The CDR3 covers 16 residues. CDR3 coding DNA: TGTGCCACCAGCAGAGGCACTAGCGGGAGATACAATGAGCAGTTCTTC. Translating it yields CATSRGTSGRYNEQFF.

This rearrangement joins TRBV6-1 to TRBJ2-7, with 9 bases identical to TRBD1. The CDR3 has 13 residues. The germline V gene encodes CDR1 MNHNS and CDR2 SASEGT. After removal of 7 bases from V and 6 bases from J, the junction contained 7 bases not matched to a gene. CDR3 DNA: TGTGCCAGCACCCCGGGACAGGGTGGCGAGCAGTACTTC. Amino acid sequence: CASTPGQGGEQYF.